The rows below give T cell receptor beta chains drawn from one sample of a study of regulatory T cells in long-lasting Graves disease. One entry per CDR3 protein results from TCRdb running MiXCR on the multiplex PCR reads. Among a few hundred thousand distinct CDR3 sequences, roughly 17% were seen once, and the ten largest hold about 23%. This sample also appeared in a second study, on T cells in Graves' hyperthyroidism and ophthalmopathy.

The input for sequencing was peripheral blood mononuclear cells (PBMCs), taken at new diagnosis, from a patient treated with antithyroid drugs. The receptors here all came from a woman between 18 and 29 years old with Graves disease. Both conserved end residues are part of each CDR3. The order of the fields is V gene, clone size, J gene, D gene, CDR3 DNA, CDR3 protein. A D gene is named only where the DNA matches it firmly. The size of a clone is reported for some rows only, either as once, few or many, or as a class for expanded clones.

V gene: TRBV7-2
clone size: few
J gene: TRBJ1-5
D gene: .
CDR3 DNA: TGTGCCAGCAGCTTATTTCGGGATACTAGCAATCAGCCCCAGCATTTT
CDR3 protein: CASSLFRDTSNQPQHF

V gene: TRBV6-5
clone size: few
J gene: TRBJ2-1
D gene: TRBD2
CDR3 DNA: TGTGCCAGCAGTTTCAGAACTAGCGGACCACACAATGAGCAGTTCTTC
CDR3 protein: CASSFRTSGPHNEQFF

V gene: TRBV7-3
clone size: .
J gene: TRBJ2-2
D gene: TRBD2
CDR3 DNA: TGTGCCAGCAGCTTAACAGTAGCGGGAGTTTCCACCGGGGAGCTGTTTTTT
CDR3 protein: CASSLTVAGVSTGELFF

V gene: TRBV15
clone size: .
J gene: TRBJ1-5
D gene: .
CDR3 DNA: TGTGCCACCAGCAGAGTAGGGCGGTGGGGAGAAAATCAGCCCCAGCATTTT
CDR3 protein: CATSRVGRWGENQPQHF

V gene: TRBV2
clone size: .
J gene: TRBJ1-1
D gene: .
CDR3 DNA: TGTGCCAGCAGTGGGGGTGGGGGAGCTTTCTTT
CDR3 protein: CASSGGGGAFF

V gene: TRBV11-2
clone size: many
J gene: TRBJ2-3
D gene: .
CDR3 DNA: TGTGCCAGCAGCTCGGGAGTGGCAGATACGCAGTATTTT
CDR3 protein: CASSSGVADTQYF

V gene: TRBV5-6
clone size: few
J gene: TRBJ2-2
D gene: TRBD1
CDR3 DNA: TGTGCCAGCAGCTCGCCGGGACAGGGAGTTTCCGGGGAGCTGTTTTTT
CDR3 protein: CASSSPGQGVSGELFF

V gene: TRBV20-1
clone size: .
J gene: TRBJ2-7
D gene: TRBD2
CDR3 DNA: TGCAGTGCCAGAGGACTAGCGGGCACCTCCTACGAGCAGTACTTC
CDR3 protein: CSARGLAGTSYEQYF

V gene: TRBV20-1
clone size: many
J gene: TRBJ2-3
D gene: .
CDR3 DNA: TGCAGTGCTAGAGATTGGTGGGAGGTTGTTACAGATACGCAGTATTTT
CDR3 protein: CSARDWWEVVTDTQYF

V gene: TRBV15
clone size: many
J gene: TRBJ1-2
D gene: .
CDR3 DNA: TGTGCCACCAGCAGAGTTTCAAACTATGGCTACACCTTC
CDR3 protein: CATSRVSNYGYTF

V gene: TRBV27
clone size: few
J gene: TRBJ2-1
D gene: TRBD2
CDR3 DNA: TGTGCCAGCAGTCCGAGGGACTACCCGGACCCTTACAATGAGCAGTTCTTC
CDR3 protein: CASSPRDYPDPYNEQFF

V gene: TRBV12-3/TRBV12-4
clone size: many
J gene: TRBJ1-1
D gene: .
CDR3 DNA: TGTGCCAGCAGTTTAGCGCTGGGGAGGACTGAAGCTTTCTTT
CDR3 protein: CASSLALGRTEAFF

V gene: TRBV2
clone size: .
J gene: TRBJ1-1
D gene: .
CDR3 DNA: TGTGCCAGCAGTCTGAACACTGTAGCTTTCTTT
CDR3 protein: CASSLNTVAFF

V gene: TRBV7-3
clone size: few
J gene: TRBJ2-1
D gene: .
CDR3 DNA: TGTGCCAGCAGCTTATATGCGGGCTTTCGGGACAATGAGCAGTTCTTC
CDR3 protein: CASSLYAGFRDNEQFF

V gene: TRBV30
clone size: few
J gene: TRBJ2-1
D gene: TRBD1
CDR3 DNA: TGTGCCTATGACAGGGGAACCTACAATGAGCAGTTCTTC
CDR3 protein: CAYDRGTYNEQFF

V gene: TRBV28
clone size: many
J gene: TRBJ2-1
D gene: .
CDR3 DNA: TGTGCCAGCAGTTTGCTAGCGCTCTACAATGAGCAGTTCTTC
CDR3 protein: CASSLLALYNEQFF

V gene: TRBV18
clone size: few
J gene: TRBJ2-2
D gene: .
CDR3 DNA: TGTGCCAGCTCACCACCGTCCGGGTTTGAGGAGCTGTTTTTT
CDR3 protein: CASSPPSGFEELFF

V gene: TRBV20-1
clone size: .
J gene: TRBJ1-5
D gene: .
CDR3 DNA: TGCAGTGCTAGACCTCCGACAGAGTGGGGCAATCAGCCCCAGCATTTT
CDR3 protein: CSARPPTEWGNQPQHF

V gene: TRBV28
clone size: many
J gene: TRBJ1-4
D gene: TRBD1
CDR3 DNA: TGTGCCAGCAGGAGCAACCAGGGGGTCTTAGCTAATGAAAAACTGTTTTTT
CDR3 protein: CASRSNQGVLANEKLFF

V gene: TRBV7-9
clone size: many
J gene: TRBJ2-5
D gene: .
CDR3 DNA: TGTGCCAGCAGCCCCTCTACGGGAGAGACCCAGTACTTC
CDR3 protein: CASSPSTGETQYF

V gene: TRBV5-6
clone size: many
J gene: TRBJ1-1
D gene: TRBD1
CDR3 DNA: TGTGCCAGCAGCATGGACAGGGGGCGTATGACGAACACTGAAGCTTTCTTT
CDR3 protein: CASSMDRGRMTNTEAFF

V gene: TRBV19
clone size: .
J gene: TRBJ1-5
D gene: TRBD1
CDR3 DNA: TGTGCCAGTAGTATTGGACAGGCGTGGAGCAATCAGCCCCAGCATTTT
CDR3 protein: CASSIGQAWSNQPQHF

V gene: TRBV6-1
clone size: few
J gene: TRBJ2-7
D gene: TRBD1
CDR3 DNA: TGTGCCAGCAGGAACAGGGGCTACGAGCAGTACTTC
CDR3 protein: CASRNRGYEQYF

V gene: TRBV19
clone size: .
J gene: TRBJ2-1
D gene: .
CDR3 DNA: TGTGCCAGTAGTATAAACATGGGGAATGAGCAGTTCTTC
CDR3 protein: CASSINMGNEQFF

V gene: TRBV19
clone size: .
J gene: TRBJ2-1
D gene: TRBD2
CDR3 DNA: TGTGCCAGTAGTATAGGAAAAGTTTTGAAGACCCTAGCGGACCTCTACAATGAGCAGTTCTTC
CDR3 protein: CASSIGKVLKTLADLYNEQFF

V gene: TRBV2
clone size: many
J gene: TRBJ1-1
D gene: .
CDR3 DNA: TGTGCCAGCAGATTGCCTCCGGGATATGAAGCTTTCTTT
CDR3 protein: CASRLPPGYEAFF

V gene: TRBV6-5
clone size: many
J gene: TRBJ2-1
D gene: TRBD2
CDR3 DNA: TGTGCCAGCAGTTACTCGACTAGCGGGACGGGGGAGCAGTTCTTC
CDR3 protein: CASSYSTSGTGEQFF

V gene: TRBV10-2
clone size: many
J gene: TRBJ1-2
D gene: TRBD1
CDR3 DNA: TGCGCCAGCAGTGAGACTGTGACAGGGAACTATGGCTACACCTTC
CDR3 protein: CASSETVTGNYGYTF

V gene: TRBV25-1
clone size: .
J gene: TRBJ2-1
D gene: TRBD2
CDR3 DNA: TGTGCCAGCAGCTTGCGGACTAGCGGGAGGACCGCGGAGGAGCAGTTCTTC
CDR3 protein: CASSLRTSGRTAEEQFF

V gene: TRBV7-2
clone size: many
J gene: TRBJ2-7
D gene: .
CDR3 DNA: TGTGCCAGCAGCTTAGGCCGTGGTCCCGAGCAGTACTTC
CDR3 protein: CASSLGRGPEQYF

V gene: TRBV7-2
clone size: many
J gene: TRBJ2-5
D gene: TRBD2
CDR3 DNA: TGTGCCAGCTTAACTACGGGGACTAGCTCACGAGAGACCCAGTACTTC
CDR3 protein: CASLTTGTSSRETQYF

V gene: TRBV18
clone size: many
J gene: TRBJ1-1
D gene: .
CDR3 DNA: TGTGCCAGCTCACCAAGGGCCGCTGAAGCTTTCTTT
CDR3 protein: CASSPRAAEAFF

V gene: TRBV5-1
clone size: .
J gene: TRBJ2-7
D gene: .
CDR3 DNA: TGCGCCAGCACCGAACTGCCGGTAGGGGAACGGGACGAGCAGTACTTC
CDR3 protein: CASTELPVGERDEQYF

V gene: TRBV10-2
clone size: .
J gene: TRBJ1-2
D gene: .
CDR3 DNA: TGCGCCAGCAGTGTCCGACAGGCTCGCGGCTACACCTTC
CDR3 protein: CASSVRQARGYTF

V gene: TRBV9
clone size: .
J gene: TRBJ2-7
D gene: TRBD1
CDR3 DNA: TGTGCCAGCAGCGTATCTACAGGGGGCTACGAGCAGCACTTC
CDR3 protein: CASSVSTGGYEQHF